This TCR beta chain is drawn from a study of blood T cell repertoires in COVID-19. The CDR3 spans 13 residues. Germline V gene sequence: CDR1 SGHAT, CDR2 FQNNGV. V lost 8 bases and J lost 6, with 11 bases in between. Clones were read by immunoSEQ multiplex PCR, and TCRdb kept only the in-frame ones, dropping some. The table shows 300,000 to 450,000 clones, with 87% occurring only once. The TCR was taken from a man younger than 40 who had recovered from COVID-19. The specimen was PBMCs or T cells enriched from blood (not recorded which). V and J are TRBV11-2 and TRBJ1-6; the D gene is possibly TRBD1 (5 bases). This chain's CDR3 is CASGGTINSPLHF. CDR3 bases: TGTGCCAGCGGCGGGACGATTAATTCACCCCTCCACTTT.